The 16 T cell receptor beta chains reported below all come from one sample, sequenced in a study of blood T cell repertoires in COVID-19. Sequencing was performed with immunoSEQ multiplex PCR; in TCRdb, only in-frame clones are kept and a portion is missing. The sample yields 200,000 to 250,000 clones, about 85% seen once. Sequenced: peripheral blood. These TCRs come from a woman aged 18-29 years who had recovered from COVID-19.

The chain links TRBV10-1 to TRBJ2-5; the match to TRBD2 covers 7 bases. The ends lost 6 bases at V and 1 base at J; junction bases unmatched: 5. The CDR3 is made up of 14 amino acids. Germline assignment: CDR1 WNHNN and CDR2 SYGVQD (reference sequence). In nucleotides, the CDR3 is TGCGCCAGCAGCGAGGGAGGGAGCCAAGAGACCCAGTACTTC. Its translation is CASSEGGSQETQYF.

The V gene is TRBV2, the J gene TRBJ1-2, with a tentative D call TRBD1 (6 bases). CDR3 size: 12 residues. Trimming removed 9 bases from V and 5 bases from J, with 13 bases in between. Germline V gene lookup returns CDR1 SNHLY and CDR2 FYNNEI. In nucleotides, the CDR3 is TGTGCCAGACAGGGCACAGGGTATGGCTACACCTTC. This translates into CARQGTGYGYTF.

The CDR3, as DNA: TGTGCCATCAGTGAGTCCGGCAGGAATCAGCCCCAGCATTTT. This gives the protein CAISESGRNQPQHF. The chain links TRBV10-3 to TRBJ1-5; D not resolved. Trimming removed 0 bases at V and 4 bases at J, with 7 bases between. The length of the CDR3 is 14 residues. The germline V gene has CDR1 ENHRY and CDR2 SYGVKD.

This chain links TRBV4-1 with TRBJ1-5; D not resolved. This CDR3 comprises 15 residues. Germline loops: CDR1 MGHRA, CDR2 YSYEKL. V was pared by 1 base and J by 0 bases, with 7 bases between. CDR3 residues: CASSQGPGSNQPQHF. CDR3 DNA: TGCGCCAGCAGCCAAGGTCCAGGTAGCAATCAGCCCCAGCATTTT.

The chain combines TRBV6-6 with TRBJ1-2; D is possibly TRBD1 (6 bases). Germline CDR1 and CDR2: MNHNY and SVGAGI (reference sequence). This CDR3 has 13 amino acids. V dropped 2 bases and J dropped 5 bases, with 9 bases sitting between them. The CDR3 loop reads CASSYDQGYGYTF. Written as DNA, the CDR3 is TGTGCCAGCAGTTACGACCAGGGGTATGGCTACACCTTC.

The chain has TRBV11-1 and TRBJ2-1, with 9 positions matching TRBD1. The J segment lost 8 bases and the V segment lost 2 bases, leaving 7 bases of the junction unmatched. CDR1 and CDR2 (germline): SGHAT, FQDESV (reference sequence). The CDR3 is 15 amino acids. CDR3 nucleotide sequence: TGTGCCAGCAGCTTAAACCGGGACAGGGCCTATGAGCAGTTCTTC. Residues: CASSLNRDRAYEQFF. The full variable domain, with the rest looked up from reference TRBV11-1 and TRBJ2-1, is EAEVAQSPRYKITEKSQAVAFWCDPISGHATLYWYRQILGQGPELLVQFQDESVVDDSQLPKDRFSAERLKGVDSTLKIQPAELGDSAMYLCASSLNRDRAYEQFFGPGTRLTVL.

This chain joins TRBV21-1 and TRBJ2-1; the table's D call of TRBD2 was not tested on the DNA. TRBV21-1 is deemed a pseudogene. The CDR3 extends over 13 amino acids. The CDR3: CASKLAEGDEQFF. The CDR3 DNA is TGTGCCAGCAAACTAGCGGAGGGGGATGAGCAGTTCTTC.

The gene calls are TRBV20-1 and TRBJ2-7; D ambiguous. Germline V gene lookup returns CDR1 DFQATT and CDR2 SNEGSKA (reference sequence). The ends were cut back, 4 bases at V and 3 bases at J, with 4 bases in the middle. CDR3 size: 10 residues. The CDR3 DNA reads as TGCAGTGCTACCCGCTACGAGCAGTACTTC. The encoded protein is CSATRYEQYF.

The chain employs TRBV10-3 and TRBJ1-4; TRBD1 might be the D (6 bases). The germline V gene encodes CDR1 ENHRY and CDR2 SYGVKD. Trimming shortened V by 3 bases and J by 5 bases, and 10 bases separated the two germline ends. CDR3 size: 14 residues. CDR3 DNA sequence: TGTGCCATCAGTGACCCAGGGGCCAATGAAAAACTGTTTTTT. It yields the protein CAISDPGANEKLFF.

J is TRBJ2-3 and V is TRBV24-1; D possibly corresponds to TRBD2 (5 bases). V lost 8 bases and J 5 bases, leaving 13 bases between the germline ends. The CDR3 runs 13 residues. Germline V gives CDR1 KGHDR, CDR2 SFDVKD. The CDR3 loop reads CATTSGWGDTQYF. As DNA, the CDR3 is TGTGCCACCACGAGCGGATGGGGAGATACGCAGTATTTT.

The V gene is TRBV5-1, the J gene TRBJ1-2; 7 bases map to TRBD1. Trimming took 4 bases from V and 4 from J; bases not matched to a gene: 7. Germline V gene data show CDR1 as SGHRS and CDR2 as YFSETQ. The CDR3 totals 14 residues. CDR3 sequence reads: CASSPIQGTYGYTF. CDR3 DNA sequence: TGCGCCAGCAGCCCCATACAGGGGACCTATGGCTACACCTTC.

The V gene is TRBV2, the J gene TRBJ2-7; TRBD2 matches at 9 bases. The CDR3 totals 17 residues. CDR1 SNHLY and CDR2 FYNNEI come from the germline V gene. The junction had 11 bases not matched to a gene; V was cut back by 3 bases and J by 2 bases. The CDR3 DNA follows: TGTGCCAGCAGTGACCCCCCGACTAGCGGCTCCACCTACGAGCAGTACTTC. This encodes CASSDPPTSGSTYEQYF.

Regarding this clone: This specimen includes other DNA sequences encoding the same CDR3. The V call is TRBV18, the J call TRBJ1-1, with 7 bases fitting TRBD1. The junction had 2 bases not matched to a gene; V was cut back by 1 base and J by 0 bases. The CDR3 is made up of 15 amino acids. The germline CDR1 and CDR2 sequences are KGHSH and LQKENI. Here the CDR3 reads CASSPRQGVNTEAFF. The CDR3, as DNA: TGTGCCAGCTCACCACGCCAGGGGGTGAACACTGAAGCTTTCTTT.

The V call is TRBV9, the J call TRBJ1-2, with D unresolved. The CDR3 consists of 12 residues. V shed 7 bases and J shed 4 bases, with 11 bases lying between them. Germline loops: CDR1 SGDLS, CDR2 YYNGEE. The CDR3 DNA sequence: TGTGCCAGCGGAGAGGAAACCTATGGCTACACCTTC. This codes for CASGEETYGYTF.

About this clone: A much larger clone lies a single base off, so this may be a read error. The chain has TRBV25-1 and TRBJ1-1, with D perhaps TRBD1 (5 bases). V was shortened by 9 bases and J by 0 bases, with 8 bases between the two germline ends. The CDR3 has 12 amino acids. Germline CDR1 is MGHDK and CDR2 is SYGVNS. CDR3 DNA: TGTGCCAGTGCAGGGATGAACACTGAAGCTTTCTTT. It translates to CASAGMNTEAFF.

The rearrangement links TRBV6-5 to TRBJ1-1; D unresolved. Germline V gene data show CDR1 as MNHEY and CDR2 as SVGAGI. The CDR3 length is 13 residues. V was trimmed by 0 bases and J by 11 bases, leaving 13 bases between them. CDR3 loop: CASSYSRDLGAFF. The DNA of the CDR3 is TGTGCCAGCAGTTACTCCCGGGATCTGGGGGCTTTCTTT.